These 5 T cell receptor beta chains came from one sample sequenced in a study of T cell responses to AZD1222 COVID-19 vaccine. This table comes from immunoSEQ multiplex PCR, and its TCRdb copy is limited to in-frame clones, with some not included. The sample yields more than 110,000 clones, 89% seen once. Here the sequenced sample was peripheral blood, taken on day 0 of AZD1222 vaccination. The receptors originated from an adult in good health.

The genes are TRBV28 and TRBJ1-2; 11 bases map to TRBD1. Trimming cost V 6 bases and J 8 bases; bases outside gene matches: 11. Germline values: CDR1 MDHEN, CDR2 SYDVKM. This CDR3 is built from 15 residues. The CDR3 nucleotides read TGTGCCAGCAGACCCTCCGGGACAGGGGGTGGAGGCTACACCTTC. It is translated as CASRPSGTGGGGYTF.

The CDR3, as DNA: TGTGCCAGCAGTGCCCCTCGGGTGGGCAAATACACAGATACGCAGTATTTT. Amino acids: CASSAPRVGKYTDTQYF. The rearrangement links TRBV2 to TRBJ2-3, with D uncertain. Germline CDR1 is SNHLY and CDR2 is FYNNEI. V shed 4 bases and J shed 2 bases, with 19 bases lying between them. This CDR3 is 17 amino acids long.

The V gene is TRBV7-9, the J gene TRBJ1-5, with D hard to call. The CDR3 has 15 amino acids. Deletions cut 1 base from V and 2 bases from J, with 9 bases between. Germline CDR1 reads SEHNR; CDR2 reads FQNEAQ (reference sequence). For the CDR3, the DNA is TGTGCCAGCAGCTTAGATGTAGAAGGCAATCAGCCCCAGCATTTT. It specifies CASSLDVEGNQPQHF. The full variable domain, completed using reference TRBV7-9 and TRBJ1-5, is DTGVSQNPRHKITKRGQNVTFRCDPISEHNRLYWYRQTLGQGPEFLTYFQNEAQLEKSRLLSDRFSAERPKGSFSTLEIQRTEQGDSAMYLCASSLDVEGNQPQHFGDGTRLSIL.

The chain has TRBV6-5 and TRBJ2-7; the D is unclear. Per the germline V gene, CDR1 is MNHEY and CDR2 is SVGAGI. There are 11 residues in the CDR3. Trimming took 6 bases from V and 10 from J, leaving 13 bases between them. CDR3 coding DNA: TGTGCCAGCAGAACCTCAACCACCCAGTACTTC. This translates into CASRTSTTQYF.

The chain couples TRBV5-4 to TRBJ2-7, with D tentatively TRBD1 (5 bases). The germline V gene encodes CDR1 SGHNT and CDR2 YYREEE (reference sequence). Trimming cost V 2 bases and J 6 bases, with 12 bases left between them. CDR3 length: 13 residues. The CDR3 DNA reads as TGTGCCAGCAGCTTAGGGGTCTCTATCGAGCAGTACTTC. It codes for CASSLGVSIEQYF.